The T cell receptor beta chain described here comes from a study of long-term antiretroviral therapy in people with HIV. Details on this clone: Its target is unknown.

Study-wide results and limits: Data on ART adherence, viral resistance or therapy changes were unavailable.

Runs used v3.0 of the immunoSEQ assay and were done at survey level. Measured with immunoSEQ multiplex PCR; TCRdb has only the in-frame clones, and not every one. The sample carries tens of thousands of clones, 70% to 85% recorded once. The clonotype was recovered from a man younger than 35 with HIV. The sample here was unsorted PBMCs, taken 0.5 years after starting antiretroviral therapy.

The CDR3 protein is CASSGGAHYGYTF. In DNA form, the CDR3 reads TGTGCCAGCAGTGGGGGGGCGCACTATGGCTACACCTTC. The V call is TRBV6-5, the J call TRBJ1-2; weak D call: TRBD1 (6 bases). V gave up 5 bases and J gave up 3 bases, with 10 bases separating them. In germline, CDR1 is MNHEY, CDR2 SVGAGI. The length of the CDR3 is 13 residues.